The present entry profiles one T cell receptor beta chain with its context. The entry originates in a study of control samples from healthy donors and cancer patients. The table came from immunoSEQ multiplex PCR; TCRdb's copy has only in-frame clones and leaves some out. The sample yields under 200,000 clones, 92% seen once. The CDR3 sequence is 15 residues long. V was shortened by 6 bases and J by 0 bases, with 12 bases between the two germline ends. The germline gives CDR1 MDHEN, CDR2 SYDVKM. Material: blood. The TCR was taken from a woman in her 30s in good health. The chain recombines TRBV28 with TRBJ1-5; D is undetermined. In DNA form, the CDR3 reads TGTGCCAGCAGGAATTTTGTATATAGCAATCAGCCCCAGCATTTT. It codes for CASRNFVYSNQPQHF.